This T cell receptor beta chain emerged from a study of T cells after yellow fever vaccination. Study-wide points: Once the booster was given, most primary-vaccination clones reappeared, at around 96% for CD4 and more than 85% for CD8. Across the CD4 and CD8 compartments, a small share of clonotypes was present in both.

This clonotype was seen a handful of times. The antigen is not known. V lost 5 bases and J 1 base, leaving 11 bases between the germline ends. The CDR3 has 14 amino acids. UMIs and a universal primer site were added when TCR cDNA was made by 5'RACE template switching. TCRdb reprocessed the 5' RACE reads via MiXCR and lists one record per CDR3 protein. The sample consists of fewer than 450,000 distinct CDR3 sequences, about 7.8% of them appearing once. The clonotype originates from a man between 18 and 35 years old who received the YFV17D yellow fever vaccine. The chain couples TRBV12-3 or TRBV12-4 to TRBJ1-1; tentative D call: TRBD1 (5 bases). Specimen: PBMCs, collected about 41 days after the first yellow fever vaccination. The CDR3 DNA reads TGTGCCAGCAGTGCCCCCCAGGGGAACACTGAAGCTTTCTTT. Its protein product is CASSAPQGNTEAFF.